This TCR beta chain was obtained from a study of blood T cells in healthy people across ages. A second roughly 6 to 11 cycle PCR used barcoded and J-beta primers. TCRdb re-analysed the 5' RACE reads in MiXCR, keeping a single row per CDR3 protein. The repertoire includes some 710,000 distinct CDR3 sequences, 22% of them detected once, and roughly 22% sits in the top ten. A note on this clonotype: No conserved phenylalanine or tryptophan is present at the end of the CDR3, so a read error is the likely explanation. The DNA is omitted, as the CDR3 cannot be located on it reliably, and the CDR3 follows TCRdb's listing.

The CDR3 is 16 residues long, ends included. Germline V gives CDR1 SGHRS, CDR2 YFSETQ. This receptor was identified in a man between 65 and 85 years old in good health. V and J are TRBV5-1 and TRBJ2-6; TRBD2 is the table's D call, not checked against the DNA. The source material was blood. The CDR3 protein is CASSSSPSSGANVLTI.